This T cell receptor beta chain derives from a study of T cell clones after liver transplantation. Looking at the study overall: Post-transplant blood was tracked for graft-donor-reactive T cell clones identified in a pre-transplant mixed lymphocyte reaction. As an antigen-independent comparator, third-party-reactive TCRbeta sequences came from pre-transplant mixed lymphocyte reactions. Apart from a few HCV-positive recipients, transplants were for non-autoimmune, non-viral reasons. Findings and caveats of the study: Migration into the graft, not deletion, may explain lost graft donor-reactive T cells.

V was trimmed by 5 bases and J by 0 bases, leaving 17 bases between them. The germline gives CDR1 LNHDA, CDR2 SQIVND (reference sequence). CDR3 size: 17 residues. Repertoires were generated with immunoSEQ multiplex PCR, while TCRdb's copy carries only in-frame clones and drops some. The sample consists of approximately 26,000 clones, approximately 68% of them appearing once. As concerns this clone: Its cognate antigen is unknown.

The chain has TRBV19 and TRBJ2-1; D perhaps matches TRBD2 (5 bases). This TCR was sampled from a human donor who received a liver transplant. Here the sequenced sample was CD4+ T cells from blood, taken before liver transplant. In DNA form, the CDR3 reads TGTGCCAGTAGTCAATCCCGAGGAGCGGTCTCCTACAATGAGCAGTTCTTC. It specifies CASSQSRGAVSYNEQFF.